A single sample gave rise to the 23 T cell receptor beta chains below, sequenced in a study of blood T cell repertoires in COVID-19. TCRdb keeps only in-frame clones here, not all; method: immunoSEQ multiplex PCR. The sample contains some 270,000 clones, 70% to 90% of which appear only once. The sample taken for sequencing was peripheral blood. Receptors were obtained from an older woman with acute or convalescent COVID-19.

The chain employs TRBV11-2 and TRBJ2-7; D might be TRBD2 (6 bases). Germline V lookup: CDR1 SGHAT, CDR2 FQNNGV. The CDR3 sequence is 14 residues long. V shed 4 bases and J shed 4 bases, with 14 bases lying between them. CDR3 DNA sequence: TGTGCCAGCAGCTCTTCGGGAGAGGGGTACGAGCAGTACTTC. Protein product: CASSSSGEGYEQYF.

The rearrangement uses TRBV5-4 and TRBJ2-1, with a possible D match to TRBD1 (7 bases). Germline V lookup: CDR1 SGHNT, CDR2 YYREEE (reference sequence). The V end lost 4 bases, the J end lost 8 bases, and 13 bases lay between the germline ends. This CDR3 comprises 13 residues. The CDR3 region has the DNA TGTGCCAGCAGCGTGCAGGGGGAGGATGAGCAGTTCTTC. Translated: CASSVQGEDEQFF.

The chain uses TRBV10-1 and TRBJ2-3, with 7 bases lining up with TRBD1. This CDR3 spans 12 amino acids. V shed 6 bases, J shed 3 bases, and the junction held 0 bases outside the gene matches. Looked up from germline, CDR1 is WNHNN and CDR2 is SYGVQD (reference sequence). CDR3 in amino acids: CASRGQTDTQYF. The DNA for the CDR3 is TGCGCCAGCAGGGGACAGACAGATACGCAGTATTTT.

The V and J genes are TRBV7-2 and TRBJ2-3; 8 nucleotides match TRBD2. Losses at the gene ends were 5 bases for V and 5 bases for J; bases not matched to a gene: 9. The CDR3 is 15 amino acids. The germline V gene has CDR1 SGHTA and CDR2 FQGNSA. The CDR3 region is CASSLNGLALDTQYF. CDR3 DNA sequence: TGTGCCAGCAGCCTCAATGGACTAGCATTAGATACGCAGTATTTT.

The gene calls are TRBV7-2 and TRBJ1-1; TRBD1 matches 8 bases. CDR1 SGHTA and CDR2 FQGNSA come from the germline V gene. V shed 3 bases, J shed 5 bases, and the junction held 5 bases outside the gene matches. This CDR3 has 14 amino acids. The CDR3 nucleotides are TGTGCCAGCAGCTTTCACAGGGGGGGGACTGAAGCTTTCTTT. Translating gives CASSFHRGGTEAFF. Complete variable domain (other parts from reference TRBV7-2 and TRBJ1-1): GAGVSQSPSNKVTEKGKDVELRCDPISGHTALYWYRQSLGQGLEFLIYFQGNSAPDKSGLPSDRFSAERTGGSVSTLTIQRTQQEDSAVYLCASSFHRGGTEAFFGQGTRLTVV.

This rearrangement joins TRBV3-1 (or the pseudogene TRBV3-2) to TRBJ1-1; tentatively, D is TRBD1 (6 bases). This CDR3 has 12 amino acids. The germline V and J ends were trimmed by 3 bases and 7 bases, with 9 bases remaining between them. Germline-derived CDR1 and CDR2 are LGHDT and YNNKEL (reference sequence). CDR3 nucleotides: TGTGCCAGCAGCCACGACAGGAATGAAGCTTTCTTT. Residues: CASSHDRNEAFF.

In this sample, this clone turned up once. The J gene is TRBJ1-6, the V gene TRBV2, with 7 bases matching TRBD1. The CDR3 is 13 residues long. V shed 6 bases and J 10 bases; nucleotides not matched to a gene: 6. Per the germline V gene, CDR1 is SNHLY and CDR2 is FYNNEI. The DNA for the CDR3 is TGTGCCAGCAGGGGACAGAGCCCCTCACCCCTCCACTTT. Protein sequence: CASRGQSPSPLHF.

As for this clone: A clone one base away is much larger, so this may be a read error. In the same sample, other DNA sequences code for this CDR3. The CDR3 spells CASSVDSNYGYTF. The CDR3 DNA follows: TGTGCCAGCAGCGTGGACAGCAACTATGGCTACACCTTC. The chain uses TRBV2 and TRBJ1-2, with D perhaps TRBD1 (6 bases). The CDR3 covers 13 residues. Germline CDR1 SNHLY, CDR2 FYNNEI. Trimming removed 6 bases at V and 2 bases at J, with 10 bases between. The complete variable domain, with remaining parts taken from reference TRBV2 and TRBJ1-2, reads EPEVTQTPSHQVTQMGQEVILRCVPISNHLYFYWYRQILGQKVEFLVSFYNNEISEKSEIFDDQFSVERPDGSNFTLKIRSTKLEDSAMYFCASSVDSNYGYTFGSGTRLTVV.

The CDR3, as DNA: TGTGCCAGTGGGAACCCGGGGATTCACAATGAGCAGTTCTTC. Amino acids: CASGNPGIHNEQFF. V gene TRBV6-5 combines with J gene TRBJ2-1; maybe TRBD2 (5 bases). The V gene's germline CDR1 is MNHEY and CDR2 SVGAGI. The V end was cut by 9 bases, the J end by 5 bases, with 17 bases between. This CDR3 spans 14 amino acids.

The chain joins TRBV10-1 to TRBJ1-4; D is possibly TRBD1 (5 bases). This CDR3 has 14 residues. CDR1 and CDR2 from the germline V gene are WNHNN and SYGVQD (reference sequence). V lost 6 bases and J lost 5, with 13 bases in between. This CDR3 is CASSSGQSNEKLFF. The CDR3 nucleotides are TGCGCCAGCAGCTCAGGGCAGTCGAATGAAAAACTGTTTTTT.

The chain recombines TRBV9 with TRBJ1-2, with D perhaps matching TRBD1 (6 bases). With 2 bases removed from V and 6 bases from J, the gap between germline ends came to 14 bases. Germline lookup yields CDR1 SGDLS and CDR2 YYNGEE. The CDR3 is 14 residues long. The CDR3 spells CASSVTTGWDGYTF. DNA for the CDR3: TGTGCCAGCAGCGTGACTACAGGGTGGGATGGCTACACCTTC.

DNA of the CDR3: TGTGCCAGCAGCCAAGGGAGGGAGGCCTCCTACGAGCAGTACTTC. It translates to CASSQGREASYEQYF. The chain is built from TRBV4-2 and TRBJ2-7, with D possibly matching TRBD2 (6 bases). V dropped 1 base and J dropped 0 bases, with 10 bases sitting between them. CDR1 and CDR2 from the germline V gene are LGHNA and YNFKEQ. This CDR3 is built from 15 residues.

This clone has a single count. The chain couples TRBV4-1 to TRBJ2-5; D perhaps matches TRBD2 (6 bases). CDR1 is MGHRA and CDR2 is YSYEKL in the germline V gene. The CDR3 sequence is 18 residues long. The V end lost 2 bases, the J end lost 3 bases, and 22 bases lay between the germline ends. Written as DNA, the CDR3 is TGCGCCAGCAGCCAACCGACAGCCACTAGGGCGGGGAAAGAGACCCAGTACTTC. This translates into CASSQPTATRAGKETQYF.

The chain employs TRBV7-9 and TRBJ2-7; no clear D. V lost 4 bases, J lost 3 bases, and 4 bases lay in between. This CDR3 region has 11 residues. CDR1 and CDR2 from the germline V gene are SEHNR and FQNEAQ (reference sequence). The CDR3 loop is CASSSFYEQYF. The CDR3 nucleotides are TGTGCCAGCAGCTCCTTCTACGAGCAGTACTTC. Complete variable domain (other parts from reference TRBV7-9 and TRBJ2-7): DTGVSQNPRHKITKRGQNVTFRCDPISEHNRLYWYRQTLGQGPEFLTYFQNEAQLEKSRLLSDRFSAERPKGSFSTLEIQRTEQGDSAMYLCASSSFYEQYFGPGTRLTVT.

Note on this clone: Other DNA variants within this sample encode the same CDR3. The CDR3 sequence is CASSLTSGANTGELFF. The CDR3 DNA is TGTGCCAGCAGCCTTACTAGCGGGGCAAACACCGGGGAGCTGTTTTTT. The chain combines TRBV7-2 with TRBJ2-2; 10 bases are a match to TRBD2. CDR3 length: 16 amino acids. Looked up from germline, CDR1 is SGHTA and CDR2 is FQGNSA. V lost 5 bases and J lost 2; bases outside the gene matches: 5.

V gene TRBV11-2 combines with J gene TRBJ2-2; 7 bases fit TRBD1. CDR1 and CDR2 from the germline V gene are SGHAT and FQNNGV. J gave up 2 bases and V 8 bases, and 5 bases lay outside the gene matches. The CDR3 loop spans 14 amino acids. CDR3 in DNA: TGTGCCAGCGGTCGAGGGGGCAACACCGGGGAGCTGTTTTTT. The encoded protein is CASGRGGNTGELFF.

This clone was seen a single time. This chain connects TRBV30 to TRBJ1-5, with D unresolved. In germline, CDR1 is GTSNPN, CDR2 SVGIG (reference sequence). CDR3 length: 15 residues. Trimming removed 1 base from V and 3 bases from J, with 13 bases in between. CDR3 sequence: CAWSGGSGNNQPQHF. The CDR3 DNA reads as TGTGCCTGGAGTGGAGGGAGTGGGAACAATCAGCCCCAGCATTTT.

The chain has TRBV6-6 and TRBJ1-6; tentatively, D is TRBD1 (5 bases). The V end lost 5 bases, the J end lost 1 base, and 18 bases lay between the germline ends. The CDR3 has 18 amino acids. CDR1 and CDR2 (germline): MNHNY, SVGAGI (reference sequence). CDR3: CASSPLAGLGSYNSPLHF. For the CDR3, the DNA is TGTGCCAGCAGTCCACTCGCGGGGCTAGGGTCCTATAATTCACCCCTCCACTTT.

The chain links TRBV21-1 to TRBJ2-1; the table assigns TRBD2, which was not confirmed against the DNA. TRBV21-1 is described as a pseudogene. This CDR3 spans 15 amino acids. CDR3 nucleotides: TGTGCCAGCGCTCTAGATCTTAAGTCCTACAATGAGCAGTTCTTC. Its protein is CASALDLKSYNEQFF.

The sample holds a few counts of this clone. This chain connects TRBV2 to TRBJ1-5, with D perhaps TRBD1 (6 bases). The CDR3 loop spans 14 amino acids. Germline V lookup: CDR1 SNHLY, CDR2 FYNNEI. With 6 bases removed from V and 7 bases from J, the gap between germline ends came to 16 bases. CDR3 in DNA: TGTGCCAGCAGCCATGGGGGGGCGGTCCAGCCCCAGCATTTT. It codes for CASSHGGAVQPQHF.

The J gene is TRBJ1-1, the V gene TRBV19, with D possibly being TRBD1 (6 bases). The CDR3 is made up of 15 amino acids. Trimming stripped 7 bases from V and 1 base from J, with 16 bases between. Germline CDR1 and CDR2: LNHDA and SQIVND (reference sequence). The CDR3 loop reads CASNGPGHSNTEAFF. Here the CDR3 DNA reads TGTGCCAGTAACGGACCGGGACACTCGAACACTGAAGCTTTCTTT.

In its sample, this clone was seen a few times. The genes are TRBV18 and TRBJ1-2; D remains ambiguous. Germline CDR1 and CDR2: KGHSH and LQKENI. The length of the CDR3 is 13 residues. Trimming shortened V by 3 bases and J by 0 bases, and 5 bases separated the two germline ends. In DNA form, the CDR3 reads TGTGCCAGCTCACCGGCCGCTAACTATGGCTACACCTTC. The encoded protein is CASSPAANYGYTF. Combining the CDR3 with reference TRBV18 and TRBJ1-2 gives the whole variable domain NAGVMQNPRHLVRRRGQEARLRCSPMKGHSHVYWYRQLPEEGLKFMVYLQKENIIDESGMPKERFSAEFPKEGPSILRIQQVVRGDSAAYFCASSPAANYGYTFGSGTRLTVV.

The chain links TRBV5-1 to TRBJ2-1; TRBD2 is a possible D gene (5 bases). Germline V CDR1 and CDR2: SGHRS, YFSETQ. This CDR3 is built from 13 residues. The V gene lost 4 bases and the J gene lost 7 bases, with 12 bases spanning the gap. CDR3 protein: CASSRQSGNEQFF. The CDR3 DNA reads TGCGCCAGCAGCCGCCAATCGGGGAATGAGCAGTTCTTC.